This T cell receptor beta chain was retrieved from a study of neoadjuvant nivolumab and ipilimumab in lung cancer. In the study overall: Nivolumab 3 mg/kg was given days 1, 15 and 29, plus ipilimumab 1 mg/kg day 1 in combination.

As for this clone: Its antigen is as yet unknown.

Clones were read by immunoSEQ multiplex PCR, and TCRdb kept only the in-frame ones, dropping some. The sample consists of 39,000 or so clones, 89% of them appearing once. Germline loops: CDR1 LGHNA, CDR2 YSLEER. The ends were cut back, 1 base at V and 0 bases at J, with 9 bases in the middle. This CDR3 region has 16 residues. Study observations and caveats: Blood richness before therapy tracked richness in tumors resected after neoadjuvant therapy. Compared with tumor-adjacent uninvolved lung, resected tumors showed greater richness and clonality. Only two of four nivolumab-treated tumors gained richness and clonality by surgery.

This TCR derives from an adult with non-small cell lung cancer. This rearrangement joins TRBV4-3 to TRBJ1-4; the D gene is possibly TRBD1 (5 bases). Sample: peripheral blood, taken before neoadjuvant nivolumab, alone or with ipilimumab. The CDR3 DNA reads TGCGCCAGCAGCCAAGGGGGCACCTCAACTAATGAAAAACTGTTTTTT. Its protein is CASSQGGTSTNEKLFF.